This T cell receptor beta chain emerged from a study of blood T cell repertoires in COVID-19. Individuals drawn from 24 US areas were roughly 18 to 95 years old. Donors were grouped by their self-reported clinical history. The data were produced by immunoSEQ multiplex PCR, yet TCRdb's version contains in-frame clones alone and is incomplete. The sample comprises about 170,000 clones, roughly 78% of which are singletons, and under 20% rests with the top ten. V was shortened by 6 bases and J by 6 bases, with 18 bases between the two germline ends. Germline values: CDR1 LNHDA, CDR2 SQIVND (reference sequence). The CDR3 length is 14 residues.

This TCR came from a woman aged 65 to 85 in a cohort exposed to, infected with or recovered from COVID-19 (not recorded which). The source material was PBMCs or T cells enriched from blood (not recorded which). The chain uses TRBV19 and TRBJ2-7; D possibly corresponds to TRBD1 (6 bases). Here the CDR3 DNA reads TGTGCCAGTAGCCCGGGACACGGGTCTCCCGAGCAGTACTTC. This encodes CASSPGHGSPEQYF.